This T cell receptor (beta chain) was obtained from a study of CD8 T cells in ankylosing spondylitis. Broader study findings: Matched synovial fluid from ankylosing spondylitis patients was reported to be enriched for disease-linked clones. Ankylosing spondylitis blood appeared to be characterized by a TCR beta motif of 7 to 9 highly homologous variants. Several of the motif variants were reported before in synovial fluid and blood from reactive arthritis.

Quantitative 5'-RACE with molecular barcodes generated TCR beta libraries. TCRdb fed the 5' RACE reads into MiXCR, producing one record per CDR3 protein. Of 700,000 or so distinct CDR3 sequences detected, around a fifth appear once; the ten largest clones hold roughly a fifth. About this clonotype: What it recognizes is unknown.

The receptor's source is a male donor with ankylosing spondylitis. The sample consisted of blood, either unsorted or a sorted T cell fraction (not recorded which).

The chain's CDR3 is CASSQPGAQETQYF. The CDR3, as DNA: TGTGCCAGCAGCCAACCCGGGGCCCAAGAGACCCAGTACTTC. The chain recombines TRBV7-9 with TRBJ2-5; D might be TRBD1 or TRBD2, each matching 5 bases. The CDR3 is made up of 14 amino acids. Deletions cut 5 bases from V and 1 base from J, with 11 bases between. CDR1 SEHNR and CDR2 FQNEAQ come from the germline V gene (reference sequence).